These T cell receptor beta chains were read from a single sample in a study of cytomegalovirus exposure and HLA in healthy donors. The data were produced by immunoSEQ multiplex PCR, yet TCRdb's version contains in-frame clones alone and is incomplete. The table lists over 110,000 clones, 75% to 85% of them singletons, with around 3.1% in the top ten. The sequenced material came from PBMCs. All receptors derive from a female donor in good health and CMV-seronegative. The CDR3 runs from the conserved cysteine through the conserved F or W. Fields, in order: J gene, clone size, D gene, V gene, CDR3 protein, CDR3 DNA. A D gene is named only where the DNA matches it firmly. Size tells how often a clone was seen (once, few, many) or the class of an expanded clone, and some rows leave it out.

j_gene: TRBJ2-7; abundance: -; d_gene: TRBD2; v_gene: TRBV15; CDR3aa: CATSRSLADEQYF; CDR3nt: TGTGCCACCAGCAGATCGCTAGCGGACGAGCAGTACTTC
j_gene: TRBJ2-2; abundance: -; d_gene: TRBD2; v_gene: TRBV4-1; CDR3aa: CASSQVALAEVNTGELFF; CDR3nt: TGCGCCAGCAGCCAAGTAGCCCTAGCGGAGGTAAACACCGGGGAGCTGTTTTTT
j_gene: TRBJ2-7; abundance: -; d_gene: TRBD2; v_gene: TRBV5-1; CDR3aa: CASSLRSSGGASYEQYF; CDR3nt: TGCGCCAGCAGCTTGCGGTCTAGCGGGGGGGCCTCCTACGAGCAGTACTTC
j_gene: TRBJ2-7; abundance: -; d_gene: TRBD1; v_gene: TRBV13; CDR3aa: CASSTGTGGTYEQYF; CDR3nt: TGTGCCAGCAGCACCGGGACAGGGGGAACCTACGAGCAGTACTTC
j_gene: TRBJ1-2; abundance: -; d_gene: TRBD1; v_gene: TRBV29-1; CDR3aa: CSVLPGQGFVYGYTF; CDR3nt: TGCAGCGTTCTCCCGGGACAGGGTTTTGTCTATGGCTACACCTTC
j_gene: TRBJ2-5; abundance: once; d_gene: TRBD2; v_gene: TRBV11-2; CDR3aa: CASSSDGRYQETQYF; CDR3nt: TGTGCCAGCAGCTCCGACGGGAGGTACCAAGAGACCCAGTACTTC
j_gene: TRBJ1-2; abundance: -; d_gene: -; v_gene: TRBV28; CDR3aa: CASSPPGGHLPNYGYTF; CDR3nt: TGTGCCAGCAGCCCCCCGGGAGGACACCTTCCTAACTATGGCTACACCTTC
j_gene: TRBJ2-5; abundance: few; d_gene: TRBD1; v_gene: TRBV5-6; CDR3aa: CASSSEGTGFGQETQYF; CDR3nt: TGTGCCAGCAGCTCTGAGGGGACAGGGTTCGGCCAAGAGACCCAGTACTTC
j_gene: TRBJ1-4; abundance: once; d_gene: -; v_gene: TRBV2; CDR3aa: CASSEEGGATNEKLFF; CDR3nt: TGTGCCAGCAGTGAGGAGGGGGGGGCAACTAATGAAAAACTGTTTTTT
j_gene: TRBJ2-2; abundance: -; d_gene: TRBD1; v_gene: TRBV4-1; CDR3aa: CASSQRGDRGTGELFF; CDR3nt: TGCGCCAGCAGCCAAAGAGGGGACAGGGGTACCGGGGAGCTGTTTTTT
j_gene: TRBJ2-7; abundance: few; d_gene: -; v_gene: TRBV7-2; CDR3aa: CASSWRGIISLEQYF; CDR3nt: TGTGCCAGCAGCTGGCGGGGAATAATCTCCCTCGAGCAGTACTTC
j_gene: TRBJ1-3; abundance: -; d_gene: -; v_gene: TRBV10-3; CDR3aa: CAISEGLNSGNTIYF; CDR3nt: TGTGCCATCAGTGAGGGGCTGAACTCTGGAAACACCATATATTTT
j_gene: TRBJ2-5; abundance: few; d_gene: TRBD1; v_gene: TRBV25-1; CDR3aa: CASSEGQEGRRETQYF; CDR3nt: TGTGCCAGCAGTGAGGGACAGGAAGGACGGAGGGAGACCCAGTACTTC
j_gene: TRBJ1-1; abundance: -; d_gene: -; v_gene: TRBV5-6; CDR3aa: CASSWGGRSNTEAFF; CDR3nt: TGTGCCAGCAGCTGGGGGGGGCGGAGTAACACTGAAGCTTTCTTT
j_gene: TRBJ1-6; abundance: -; d_gene: -; v_gene: TRBV28; CDR3aa: CASSIAAGVKRSPLHF; CDR3nt: TGTGCCAGCAGTATAGCCGCGGGGGTTAAACGTTCACCCCTCCACTTT
j_gene: TRBJ1-1; abundance: -; d_gene: TRBD1; v_gene: TRBV18; CDR3aa: CASSYNRGNTEAFF; CDR3nt: TGTGCCAGCTCGTATAACAGGGGGAACACTGAAGCTTTCTTT
j_gene: TRBJ2-1; abundance: -; d_gene: -; v_gene: TRBV28; CDR3aa: CASSGGTAVYNEQFF; CDR3nt: TGTGCCAGCAGTGGCGGGACAGCGGTTTACAATGAGCAGTTCTTC
j_gene: TRBJ1-2; abundance: once; d_gene: -; v_gene: TRBV9; CDR3aa: CASRTSGEGYGYTF; CDR3nt: TGTGCCAGCAGAACTTCGGGGGAGGGCTATGGCTACACCTTC
j_gene: TRBJ2-1; abundance: -; d_gene: -; v_gene: TRBV27; CDR3aa: CASSGLGGGLYNEQFF; CDR3nt: TGTGCCAGCAGTGGACTAGGGGGAGGCCTCTACAATGAGCAGTTCTTC
j_gene: TRBJ2-1; abundance: -; d_gene: -; v_gene: TRBV4-1; CDR3aa: CASSQTGVYNEQFF; CDR3nt: TGCGCCAGCAGCCAGACCGGAGTTTACAATGAGCAGTTCTTC
j_gene: TRBJ1-2; abundance: -; d_gene: -; v_gene: TRBV19; CDR3aa: CASSIRGAGYTF; CDR3nt: TGTGCCAGTAGTATCAGGGGAGCGGGCTACACCTTC
j_gene: TRBJ1-2; abundance: -; d_gene: TRBD1; v_gene: TRBV5-1; CDR3aa: CASSLIGGTGWSGYTF; CDR3nt: TGCGCCAGCAGCTTAATCGGGGGGACAGGGTGGAGTGGCTACACCTTC
j_gene: TRBJ2-5; abundance: -; d_gene: -; v_gene: TRBV5-6; CDR3aa: CASSFPGARQTQYF; CDR3nt: TGTGCCAGCAGCTTCCCAGGGGCGCGGCAGACCCAGTACTTC
j_gene: TRBJ1-6; abundance: -; d_gene: TRBD1; v_gene: TRBV7-9; CDR3aa: CASSSPGQGNNSPLHF; CDR3nt: TGTGCCAGCAGCAGCCCGGGACAGGGGAACAATTCACCCCTCCACTTT
j_gene: TRBJ1-1; abundance: -; d_gene: -; v_gene: TRBV7-9; CDR3aa: CASSPQGSEAFF; CDR3nt: TGTGCCAGCAGCCCACAGGGAAGTGAAGCTTTCTTT
j_gene: TRBJ2-7; abundance: -; d_gene: TRBD1; v_gene: TRBV9; CDR3aa: CASSVVAGGPYEQYF; CDR3nt: TGTGCCAGCAGCGTAGTCGCAGGGGGACCCTACGAGCAGTACTTC
j_gene: TRBJ1-1; abundance: -; d_gene: -; v_gene: TRBV28; CDR3aa: CASSLRGGAAFF; CDR3nt: TGTGCCAGCAGTTTAAGGGGGGGAGCAGCTTTCTTT
j_gene: TRBJ1-3; abundance: -; d_gene: -; v_gene: TRBV7-8; CDR3aa: CASSLDIFSGNTIYF; CDR3nt: TGTGCCAGCAGCTTAGACATTTTCTCTGGAAACACCATATATTTT
j_gene: TRBJ1-5; abundance: -; d_gene: -; v_gene: TRBV28; CDR3aa: CASWGANQPQHF; CDR3nt: TGTGCCAGCTGGGGAGCCAATCAGCCCCAGCATTTT
j_gene: TRBJ2-1; abundance: -; d_gene: -; v_gene: TRBV28; CDR3aa: CASSLSEVGEQFF; CDR3nt: TGTGCCAGCAGTTTATCGGAGGTGGGTGAGCAGTTCTTC
j_gene: TRBJ2-7; abundance: -; d_gene: TRBD1; v_gene: TRBV4-1; CDR3aa: CASSHRQGDYEQYF; CDR3nt: TGCGCCAGCAGCCACAGACAGGGGGACTACGAGCAGTACTTC
j_gene: TRBJ1-2; abundance: -; d_gene: -; v_gene: TRBV27; CDR3aa: CASSLYRARTVPPYGYTF; CDR3nt: TGTGCCAGCAGTTTATACCGAGCCCGGACAGTGCCGCCATATGGCTACACCTTC
j_gene: TRBJ1-1; abundance: -; d_gene: TRBD1; v_gene: TRBV5-4; CDR3aa: CASSLAQGAIEAFF; CDR3nt: TGTGCCAGCAGCTTGGCACAGGGGGCAATTGAAGCTTTCTTT
j_gene: TRBJ2-7; abundance: once; d_gene: TRBD2; v_gene: TRBV7-2; CDR3aa: CASRGGGRAAYEQYF; CDR3nt: TGTGCCAGCAGGGGAGGCGGGAGGGCCGCCTACGAGCAGTACTTC
j_gene: TRBJ1-2; abundance: -; d_gene: TRBD1; v_gene: TRBV28; CDR3aa: CASSSSFGTGGGYTF; CDR3nt: TGTGCCAGCAGTTCCTCCTTCGGGACAGGGGGAGGCTACACCTTC
j_gene: TRBJ1-2; abundance: -; d_gene: -; v_gene: TRBV12-5; CDR3aa: CASGFPQDGGGYTF; CDR3nt: TGTGCTAGTGGTTTCCCTCAAGACGGAGGTGGCTACACCTTC
j_gene: TRBJ1-1; abundance: few; d_gene: -; v_gene: TRBV11-3; CDR3aa: CASSTSKNVFF; CDR3nt: TGTGCCAGCAGTACATCCAAAAACGTTTTCTTT
j_gene: TRBJ2-7; abundance: -; d_gene: TRBD1; v_gene: TRBV7-2; CDR3aa: CASSLHRDSYEQYF; CDR3nt: TGTGCCAGCAGCTTACACAGGGACAGCTACGAGCAGTACTTC
j_gene: TRBJ1-1; abundance: few; d_gene: -; v_gene: TRBV5-1; CDR3aa: CASSSGLEGAFF; CDR3nt: TGCGCCAGCAGCTCGGGACTCGAAGGCGCTTTCTTT
j_gene: TRBJ2-3; abundance: -; d_gene: TRBD2; v_gene: TRBV7-6; CDR3aa: CASSFRNPSGRAADTQYF; CDR3nt: TGTGCCAGCAGCTTCCGGAACCCCAGCGGGAGGGCCGCAGATACGCAGTATTTT
j_gene: TRBJ2-3; abundance: -; d_gene: -; v_gene: TRBV7-8; CDR3aa: CASSLTGTSRDTQYF; CDR3nt: TGTGCCAGCAGCTTAACCGGGACATCTAGAGATACGCAGTATTTT
j_gene: TRBJ1-1; abundance: -; d_gene: -; v_gene: TRBV28; CDR3aa: CASSPRTTNTEAFF; CDR3nt: TGTGCCAGCAGTCCGCGGACAACGAACACTGAAGCTTTCTTT
j_gene: TRBJ2-7; abundance: -; d_gene: -; v_gene: TRBV13; CDR3aa: CASSSQGYEQYF; CDR3nt: TGTGCCAGCAGCTCTCAGGGCTACGAGCAGTACTTC
j_gene: TRBJ2-5; abundance: -; d_gene: TRBD1; v_gene: TRBV30; CDR3aa: CAWSGVPGQPRTQYF; CDR3nt: TGTGCCTGGAGTGGCGTTCCGGGACAGCCTCGGACCCAGTACTTC
j_gene: TRBJ2-3; abundance: -; d_gene: -; v_gene: TRBV5-1; CDR3aa: CASKIGDSTDTQYF; CDR3nt: TGCGCCAGCAAAATCGGAGATTCCACAGATACGCAGTATTTT
j_gene: TRBJ2-4; abundance: once; d_gene: TRBD1; v_gene: TRBV19; CDR3aa: CASKSRRGIQYF; CDR3nt: TGTGCCAGTAAGTCTCGCAGGGGGATTCAGTACTTC
j_gene: TRBJ2-5; abundance: -; d_gene: -; v_gene: TRBV19; CDR3aa: CATSTGDWYQETQYF; CDR3nt: TGTGCCACCTCTACAGGGGACTGGTACCAAGAGACCCAGTACTTC
j_gene: TRBJ1-1; abundance: once; d_gene: -; v_gene: TRBV15; CDR3aa: CATSPSLRGGAFF; CDR3nt: TGTGCCACCAGCCCTAGCCTCAGGGGCGGGGCTTTCTTT
j_gene: TRBJ1-5; abundance: once; d_gene: TRBD1; v_gene: TRBV6-7; CDR3aa: CASSYSPGQGVPSNQPQHF; CDR3nt: TGTGCCAGCAGTTACTCACCGGGACAGGGAGTTCCTAGCAATCAGCCCCAGCATTTT
j_gene: TRBJ1-4; abundance: -; d_gene: -; v_gene: TRBV13; CDR3aa: CASSPPNVREKLFF; CDR3nt: TGTGCCAGCAGCCCCCCGAACGTACGGGAAAAACTGTTTTTT
j_gene: TRBJ2-5; abundance: -; d_gene: TRBD1; v_gene: TRBV7-3; CDR3aa: CASSSTPGQGQTQYF; CDR3nt: TGTGCCAGCAGCTCGACTCCGGGACAGGGGCAGACCCAGTACTTC
j_gene: TRBJ1-5; abundance: -; d_gene: -; v_gene: TRBV7-7; CDR3aa: CASSLAPGKIRNQPQHF; CDR3nt: TGTGCTAGCAGCTTAGCGCCGGGGAAAATTCGCAATCAGCCCCAGCATTTT
j_gene: TRBJ1-3; abundance: -; d_gene: -; v_gene: TRBV6-5; CDR3aa: CASSYSSGDGNTIYF; CDR3nt: TGTGCCAGCAGTTACTCGTCAGGGGATGGAAACACCATATATTTT
j_gene: TRBJ2-7; abundance: -; d_gene: -; v_gene: TRBV11-3; CDR3aa: CASSLKSEQYF; CDR3nt: TGTGCCAGCAGCTTAAAGAGCGAGCAGTACTTC
j_gene: TRBJ1-3; abundance: -; d_gene: TRBD1; v_gene: TRBV7-9; CDR3aa: CASSLGPGQGRNTIYF; CDR3nt: TGTGCCAGCAGCTTAGGTCCGGGACAGGGGAGAAACACCATATATTTT
j_gene: TRBJ2-7; abundance: -; d_gene: -; v_gene: TRBV2; CDR3aa: CASSEASSSYEQYF; CDR3nt: TGTGCCAGCAGTGAGGCTAGCTCCTCCTACGAGCAGTACTTC
j_gene: TRBJ2-2; abundance: -; d_gene: -; v_gene: TRBV30; CDR3aa: CAWSEQYTGELFF; CDR3nt: TGTGCCTGGAGTGAACAGTACACCGGGGAGCTGTTTTTT
j_gene: TRBJ1-4; abundance: -; d_gene: -; v_gene: TRBV4-1; CDR3aa: CASSQGLTESFAKLFF; CDR3nt: TGCGCCAGCAGCCAAGGGTTGACAGAATCTTTCGCAAAACTGTTTTTT
j_gene: TRBJ1-2; abundance: once; d_gene: -; v_gene: TRBV25-1; CDR3aa: CASTRGGGEGYTF; CDR3nt: TGTGCCAGCACCCGTGGGGGGGGCGAAGGCTACACCTTC